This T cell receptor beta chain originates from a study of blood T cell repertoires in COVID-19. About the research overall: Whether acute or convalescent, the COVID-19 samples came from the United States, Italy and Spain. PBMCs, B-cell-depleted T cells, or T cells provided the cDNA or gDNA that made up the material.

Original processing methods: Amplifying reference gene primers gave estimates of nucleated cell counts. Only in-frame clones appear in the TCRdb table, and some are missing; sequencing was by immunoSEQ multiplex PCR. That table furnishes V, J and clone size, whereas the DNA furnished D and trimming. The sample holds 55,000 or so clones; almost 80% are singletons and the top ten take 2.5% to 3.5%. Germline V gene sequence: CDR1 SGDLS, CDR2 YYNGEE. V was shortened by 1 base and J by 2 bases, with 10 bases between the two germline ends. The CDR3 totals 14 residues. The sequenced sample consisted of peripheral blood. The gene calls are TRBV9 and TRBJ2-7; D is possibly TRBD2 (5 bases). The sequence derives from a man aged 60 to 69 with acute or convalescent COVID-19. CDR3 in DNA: TGTGCCAGCAGCGTAACCGGGAAAACCTACGAGCAGTACTTC. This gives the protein CASSVTGKTYEQYF.